This T cell receptor (beta chain) was sequenced during a study of cytomegalovirus exposure and HLA in healthy donors. Study-wide results and caveats: Previously analyzed data showed that most TCR beta V segments were productive at a frequency of about 87% or about 30%. Later analysis placed DRB1 highest and HLA-C lowest in TCR association rates, which differed by HLA locus. V- and J-gene trimming of TCR beta was linked (in a later analysis) to a missense DCLRE1C variant. A few V segments could not be told apart, such as TRBV6-2 and TRBV6-3, and were left out.

PCR primers comprised 60 Vbeta and 13 Jbeta primers. Method: immunoSEQ multiplex PCR; TCRdb's copy keeps in-frame clones and lacks some. The sample gives roughly 170,000 clones, 80% to 90% of which show up once; more than 0.95% is in the top ten. To note about this clone: The antigen remains undetermined.

This CDR3 region has 14 residues. Trimming stripped 8 bases from V and 3 bases from J, with 17 bases between. The V gene's germline CDR1 is LNHDA and CDR2 SQIVND (reference sequence). The clonotype was recovered from a girl aged 2-10 years in good health and CMV-seropositive. The chain employs TRBV19 and TRBJ2-7; tentatively, D is TRBD2 (6 bases). Sequences were obtained from PBMCs. The CDR3 nucleotides read TGTGCCAGTGGAGTCAGGGACTTATTCTACGAGCAGTACTTC. Its protein is CASGVRDLFYEQYF.